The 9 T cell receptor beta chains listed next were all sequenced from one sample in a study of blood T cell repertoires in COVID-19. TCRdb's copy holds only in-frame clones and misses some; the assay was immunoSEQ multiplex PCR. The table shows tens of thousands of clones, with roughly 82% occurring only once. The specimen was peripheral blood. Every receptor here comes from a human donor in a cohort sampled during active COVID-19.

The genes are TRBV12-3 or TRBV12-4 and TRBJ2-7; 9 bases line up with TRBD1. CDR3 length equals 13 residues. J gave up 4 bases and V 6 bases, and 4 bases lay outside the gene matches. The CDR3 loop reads CASSRTGVYEQYF. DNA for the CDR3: TGTGCCAGCAGCCGGACAGGGGTTTACGAGCAGTACTTC.

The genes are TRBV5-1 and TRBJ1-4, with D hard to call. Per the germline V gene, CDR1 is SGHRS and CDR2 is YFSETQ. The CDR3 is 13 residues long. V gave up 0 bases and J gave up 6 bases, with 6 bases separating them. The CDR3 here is CASSLVGDEKLFF. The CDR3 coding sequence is TGCGCCAGCAGCTTGGTAGGAGATGAAAAACTGTTTTTT.

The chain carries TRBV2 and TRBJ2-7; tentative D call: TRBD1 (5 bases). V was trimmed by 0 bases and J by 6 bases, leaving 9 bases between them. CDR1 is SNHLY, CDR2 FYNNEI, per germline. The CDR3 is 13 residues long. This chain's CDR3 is CASSEASRAEQYF. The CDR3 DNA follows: TGTGCCAGCAGTGAAGCTTCCAGGGCCGAGCAGTACTTC.

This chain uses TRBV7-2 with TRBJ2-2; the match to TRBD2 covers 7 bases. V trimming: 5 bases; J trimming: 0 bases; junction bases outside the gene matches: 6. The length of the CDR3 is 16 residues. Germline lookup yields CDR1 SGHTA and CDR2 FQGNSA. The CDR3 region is CASSQLALANTGELFF. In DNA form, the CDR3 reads TGTGCCAGCAGCCAACTAGCGCTCGCGAACACCGGGGAGCTGTTTTTT.

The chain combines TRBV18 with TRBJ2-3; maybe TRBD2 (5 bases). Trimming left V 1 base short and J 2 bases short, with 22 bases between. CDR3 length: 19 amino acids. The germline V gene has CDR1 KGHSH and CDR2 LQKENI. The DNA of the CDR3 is TGTGCCAGCTCACCACTGGGCGTCTCGGGGTTCCGGTCCACAGATACGCAGTATTTT. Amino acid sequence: CASSPLGVSGFRSTDTQYF.

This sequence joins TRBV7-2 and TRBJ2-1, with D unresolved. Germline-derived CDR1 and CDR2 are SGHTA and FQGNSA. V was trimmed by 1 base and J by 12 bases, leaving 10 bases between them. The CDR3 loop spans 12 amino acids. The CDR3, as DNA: TGTGCCAGCAGCTTAGAGGCGGCGGTGCAGTTCTTC. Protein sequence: CASSLEAAVQFF.

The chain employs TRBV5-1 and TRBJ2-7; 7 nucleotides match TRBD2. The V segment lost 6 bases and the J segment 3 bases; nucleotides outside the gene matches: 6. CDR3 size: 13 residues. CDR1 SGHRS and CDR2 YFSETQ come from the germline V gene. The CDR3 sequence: CASKGGSDYEQYF. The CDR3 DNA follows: TGCGCCAGCAAGGGAGGGTCGGACTACGAGCAGTACTTC.

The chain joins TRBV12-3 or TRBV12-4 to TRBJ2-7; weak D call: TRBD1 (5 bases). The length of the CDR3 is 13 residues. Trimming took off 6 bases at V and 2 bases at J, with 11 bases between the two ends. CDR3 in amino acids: CASRKGPTYEQYF. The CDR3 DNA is TGTGCCAGCAGAAAGGGGCCCACCTACGAGCAGTACTTC.

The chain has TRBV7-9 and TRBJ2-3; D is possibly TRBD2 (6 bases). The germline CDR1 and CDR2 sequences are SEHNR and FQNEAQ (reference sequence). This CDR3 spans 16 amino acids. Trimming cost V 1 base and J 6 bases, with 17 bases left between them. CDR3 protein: CASSLVSGTHPDTQYF. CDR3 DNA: TGTGCCAGCAGCTTAGTATCTGGGACTCACCCCGATACGCAGTATTTT.